This is a list of T cell receptor beta chains from one sample in a study of human T cells and chemical hapten exposure. From the RACE reads, TCRdb called clonotypes with MiXCR, one entry per CDR3 protein. The table lists 95,000 or so distinct CDR3 sequences, approximately 10% of them singletons. The starting material was whole blood, obtained in connection with sensitization to the hapten diphenylcyclopropenone (DPC). These receptors came from a woman aged 35 to 49 with alopecia areata. Some clones in this sample may be carry-over from other donors' samples. CDR3s include the opening cysteine and the closing phenylalanine or tryptophan.

v_call	j_call	cdr3_aa
TRBV19	TRBJ2-5	CASSQDRGPLKRGWAQYF
TRBV24-1	TRBJ2-7	CATSDLPGTSGGSSYEQYF
TRBV6-5	TRBJ2-7	CASSFRTGSYEQYF
TRBV7-8	TRBJ2-1	CASSLAGGLWQFF
TRBV20-1	TRBJ1-1	CSARDFRQGLNTEAFF
TRBV6-5	TRBJ1-1	CASSKRGNTEAFF
TRBV19	TRBJ1-1	CASSIDQRAYTEAFF
TRBV28	TRBJ2-6	CASSSPQGLSGANVLTF
TRBV11-3	TRBJ1-1	CASSKGATEAFF
TRBV29-1	TRBJ1-1	CSMVGAQNTEAFF
TRBV29-1	TRBJ2-3	CSVVPSGTDTQYF
TRBV7-2	TRBJ2-1	CASSSPGGFNEQFF
TRBV6-2/TRBV6-3	TRBJ2-7	CASSYSGAGDLYEQYF
TRBV7-2	TRBJ2-3	CASSLATPDTQYF
TRBV9	TRBJ2-1	CASSVDPIAGGNEQFF
TRBV11-2	TRBJ2-1	CASSLAVEQFF
TRBV4-2	TRBJ2-7	CASSQELGQVTVRQYF
TRBV5-1	TRBJ2-5	CASTRGTGQEETQYF
TRBV7-9	TRBJ1-2	CASSLAGGGRSPYGYTF
TRBV19	TRBJ2-7	CASSAAGLLGQYF
TRBV11-2	TRBJ1-4	CASIPTGAANEKLFF
TRBV5-6	TRBJ2-7	CASSPGQRSYEQYF
TRBV11-2	TRBJ2-1	CASSLKPGPETIVPQFF
TRBV4-3	TRBJ2-6	CASSQEGQGAAGANVLTF
TRBV3-1	TRBJ2-7	CASSQEGGPYEQYF
TRBV27	TRBJ2-7	CASSPPQGTRQYF
TRBV29-1	TRBJ2-4	CSVSPGVVDIQYF
TRBV29-1	TRBJ1-1	CSVVQTGNTEAFF
TRBV3-1	TRBJ2-1	CASSQVSGLAGGVEQFF
TRBV6-2/TRBV6-3	TRBJ2-3	CASRTPRGTDTQYF
TRBV30	TRBJ2-6	CAWSAEGAGSGANVLTF
TRBV20-1	TRBJ1-2	CSARPLSNYGYTF
TRBV13	TRBJ2-7	CASSGPGQGIHEQYF
TRBV27	TRBJ1-1	CASSPGQGITEAFF
TRBV6-6	TRBJ1-1	CASRGQGSTEAFF
TRBV2	TRBJ2-7	CASSERTSGSYEQYF
TRBV11-2	TRBJ2-6	CASSLDGIGANVLTF
TRBV7-2	TRBJ2-1	CASSFGGASSYNEQFF
TRBV12-3/TRBV12-4	TRBJ1-6	CASSLGGGNNSPLHF
TRBV6-6	TRBJ1-5	CASRQGQGQSQPQHF